The rows below give T cell receptor beta chains drawn from one sample of a study of T-cell memory formation after mild COVID-19. TCRdb re-called the 5' RACE reads through MiXCR, storing one row per CDR3 protein. Of 150,000 to 200,000 distinct CDR3 sequences in the sample, 16% were seen once. Material: PBMCs or a T cell subset sorted from them (not recorded which). The receptor set was obtained from an adult woman who had mild COVID-19 (a few samples of this study predate the infection). Cell type and time point are not known. CDR3s include the opening cysteine and the closing phenylalanine or tryptophan. The D gene is left open where the match is weak. Where a row states a size, it is once, few, many or the class of an expanded clone; other rows omit it.

TRBJ2-5	.	TRBV7-8	TRBD2	17	CASSLWTSGRGQETQYF	TGTGCCAGCAGTTTATGGACTAGCGGGAGGGGCCAAGAGACCCAGTACTTC
TRBJ2-5	.	TRBV7-2	TRBD1	13	CASSLGTVGTQYF	TGTGCCAGCAGCCTAGGGACAGTAGGGACCCAGTACTTC
TRBJ2-1	once	TRBV18	.	15	CASSPRAGYDNEQFF	TGTGCCAGCTCACCAAGGGCAGGGTATGACAATGAGCAGTTCTTC
TRBJ2-1	.	TRBV4-1	TRBD1	15	CASSLTGGFVNEQFF	TGCGCCAGCAGCCTGACAGGGGGTTTTGTCAATGAGCAGTTCTTC
TRBJ1-1	.	TRBV10-3	.	14	CATTAQGKNTEAFF	TGTGCCACTACCGCTCAAGGGAAGAACACTGAAGCTTTCTTT
TRBJ2-2	.	TRBV14	.	15	CASSQVDWYTGELFF	TGTGCCAGCAGCCAAGTGGATTGGTACACCGGGGAGCTGTTTTTT
TRBJ2-1	few	TRBV16	.	13	CASSQWAYNEQFF	TGTGCCAGCAGCCAGTGGGCATACAATGAGCAGTTCTTC
TRBJ2-3	many	TRBV3-1	TRBD2	17	CASSRGLAGGSTDTQYF	TGTGCCAGCAGCCGGGGACTAGCGGGGGGGAGCACAGATACGCAGTATTTT
TRBJ2-5	few	TRBV5-8	TRBD2	16	CASSLTVAGEWETQYF	TGTGCCAGCTCCCTGACAGTGGCGGGAGAATGGGAGACCCAGTACTTC
TRBJ2-1	.	TRBV27	TRBD2	15	CASRRGGRALNEQFF	TGTGCCAGCAGGAGGGGCGGGAGGGCCTTGAATGAGCAGTTCTTC
TRBJ2-1	.	TRBV18	TRBD2	15	CASSQTSGRVDEQFF	TGTGCCAGCTCACAAACTAGCGGGAGGGTTGATGAGCAGTTCTTC
TRBJ2-7	few	TRBV11-2	TRBD2	16	CASSLDLLAGVYEQYF	TGTGCCAGCAGCTTAGATCTACTAGCGGGAGTCTACGAGCAGTACTTC